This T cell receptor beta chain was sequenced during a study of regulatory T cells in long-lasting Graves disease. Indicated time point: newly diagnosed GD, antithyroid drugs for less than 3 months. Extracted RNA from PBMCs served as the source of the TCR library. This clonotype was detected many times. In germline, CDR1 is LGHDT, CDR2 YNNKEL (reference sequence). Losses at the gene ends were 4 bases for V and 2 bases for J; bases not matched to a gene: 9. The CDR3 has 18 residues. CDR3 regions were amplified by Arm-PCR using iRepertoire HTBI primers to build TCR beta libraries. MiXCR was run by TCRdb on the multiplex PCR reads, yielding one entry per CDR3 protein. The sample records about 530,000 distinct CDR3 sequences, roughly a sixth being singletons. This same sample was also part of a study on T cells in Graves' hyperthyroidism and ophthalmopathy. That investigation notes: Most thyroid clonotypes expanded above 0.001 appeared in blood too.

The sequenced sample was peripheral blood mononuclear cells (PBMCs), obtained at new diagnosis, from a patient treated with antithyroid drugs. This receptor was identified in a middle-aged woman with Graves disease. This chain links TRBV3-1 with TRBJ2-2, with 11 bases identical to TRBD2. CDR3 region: CASSPSPGTSGNTGELFF. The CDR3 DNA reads TGTGCCAGCAGCCCGTCACCCGGGACTAGCGGAAACACCGGGGAGCTGTTTTTT. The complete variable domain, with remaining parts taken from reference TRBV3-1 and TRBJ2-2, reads DTAVSQTPKYLVTQMGNDKSIKCEQNLGHDTMYWYKQDSKKFLKIMFSYNNKELIINETVPNRFSPKSPDKAHLNLHINSLELGDSAVYFCASSPSPGTSGNTGELFFGEGSRLTVL.